One sample yielded the 9 T cell receptor beta chains listed below, sequenced in a study of regulatory T cells in long-lasting Graves disease. Assembly of TCR beta libraries relied on iRepertoire HTBI primers together with Arm-PCR of CDR3 regions. TCRdb reprocessed the multiplex PCR reads via MiXCR and lists one record per CDR3 protein. The table lists about 320,000 distinct CDR3 sequences, 15% to 20% of them singletons. Time point denoted: newly diagnosed GD, antithyroid drugs for less than 3 months. PBMCs provided the RNA from which the TCR library was made. Here the sequenced sample was peripheral blood mononuclear cells (PBMCs), taken at new diagnosis, from a patient treated with antithyroid drugs. All receptors derive from a female donor with Graves disease.

The rearrangement links TRBV6-1 to TRBJ2-2; 8 bases align to TRBD2. The CDR3 sequence is 16 residues long. V lost 6 bases, J lost 4 bases, and 10 bases stayed unmatched. The germline V gene encodes CDR1 MNHNS and CDR2 SASEGT. The CDR3 DNA reads TGTGCCAGCAGAAAACTAGCGGTTCCCGTCACCGGGGAGCTGTTTTTT. Protein sequence: CASRKLAVPVTGELFF.

Points on this clonotype: A far larger clone is just one base off, so this is likely a read error. The V and J genes are TRBV12-3 or TRBV12-4 and TRBJ2-4; the D gene is possibly TRBD1 (5 bases). This CDR3 comprises 14 residues. The ends were cut back, 7 bases at V and 13 bases at J, with 23 bases in the middle. CDR3 nucleotide sequence: TGTGCCAGCAAACGACAGAACTCCTACAATGAGCAGTACTTC. The encoded protein is CASKRQNSYNEQYF.

Concerning this clonotype itself: A much bigger clone sits one base away, suggesting this may be a read error. This chain joins TRBV18 and TRBJ2-1; the D is unclear. This CDR3 is 16 amino acids long. Trimming pared 0 bases from V and 6 bases from J, leaving 15 bases between. Germline CDR1 is KGHSH and CDR2 is LQKENI. The CDR3 coding sequence is TGTGCCAGCTCACCACCGCAGGCTGGCGTTACCAATGAGCAGTTCTTC. Protein sequence: CASSPPQAGVTNEQFF.

Concerning this clonotype: A far larger clone is one base from this, pointing to a likely read error. The chain carries TRBV27 and TRBJ1-4; no clear D gene. Trimming pared 5 bases from V and 0 bases from J, leaving 13 bases between. The CDR3 consists of 16 residues. The germline V gene has CDR1 MNHEY and CDR2 SMNVEV (reference sequence). In DNA form, the CDR3 reads TGTGCCAGCAGTGATCCCCAAGCCGCAACTAATGAAAAACTGTTTTTT. It codes for CASSDPQAATNEKLFF. Full variable domain (rest looked up from reference TRBV27 and TRBJ1-4): EAQVTQNPRYLITVTGKKLTVTCSQNMNHEYMSWYRQDPGLGLRQIYYSMNVEVTDKGDVPEGYKVSRKEKRNFPLILESPSPNQTSLYFCASSDPQAATNEKLFFGSGTQLSVL.

This rearrangement joins TRBV30 to TRBJ2-1; D is unclear. The CDR3 consists of 13 residues. Germline CDR1 is GTSNPN and CDR2 is SVGIG (reference sequence). V was shortened by 4 bases and J by 4 bases, with 11 bases between the two germline ends. The CDR3 DNA reads as TGTGCCTGGACTGACGAACGATACAATGAGCAGTTCTTC. It specifies CAWTDERYNEQFF.

This clonotype was counted at least ten times. The chain links TRBV6-1 to TRBJ2-6; no firm D call. The V gene's germline CDR1 is MNHNS and CDR2 SASEGT. V lost 6 bases and J 0 bases, leaving 9 bases between the germline ends. The CDR3 runs to 15 residues. CDR3 sequence reads: CASRQRSSGANVLTF. DNA for the CDR3: TGTGCCAGCAGACAGAGGAGCTCTGGGGCCAACGTCCTGACTTTC.

This clonotype was observed many times. The V gene is TRBV2, the J gene TRBJ2-1; D is uncertain. CDR1 and CDR2 from the germline V gene are SNHLY and FYNNEI. There are 13 residues in the CDR3. Deletions cut 5 bases from V and 9 bases from J, with 14 bases between. The CDR3 loop reads CASSLTSKGEQFF. The DNA of the CDR3 is TGTGCCAGCAGTTTAACATCTAAGGGTGAGCAGTTCTTC.

This clonotype was observed at least ten times. The rearrangement uses TRBV30 and TRBJ1-1; D not certain. V was shortened by 5 bases and J by 4 bases, with 8 bases between the two germline ends. The CDR3 spans 11 residues. Germline lookup yields CDR1 GTSNPN and CDR2 SVGIG (reference sequence). For the CDR3, the DNA is TGTGCCTGGTCCCGGGGCACTGAAGCTTTCTTT. Its protein is CAWSRGTEAFF. Supplemented by reference TRBV30 and TRBJ1-1, the full variable domain reads SQTIHQWPATLVQPVGSPLSLECTVEGTSNPNLYWYRQAAGRGLQLLFYSVGIGQISSEVPQNLSASRPQDRQFILSSKKLLLSDSGFYLCAWSRGTEAFFGQGTRLTVV.

There are many counts of this clonotype. The chain recombines TRBV28 with TRBJ2-7; TRBD1 agrees at 9 bases. The CDR3 totals 15 residues. V dropped 2 bases and J dropped 2; count of bases not matched to a gene: 4. Germline V CDR1 and CDR2: MDHEN, SYDVKM. DNA for the CDR3: TGTGCCAGCAGTTTAGCGGGACAGGGACCCTACGAGCAGTACTTC. Translating it yields CASSLAGQGPYEQYF.